Listed below are T cell receptor beta chains from one sample, sequenced in a study of blood T cells in healthy people across ages. MiXCR, run by TCRdb on the 5' RACE reads, gives a single entry per CDR3 protein. The data hold hundreds of thousands of distinct CDR3 sequences, with 32% observed a single time. Sequenced input: blood. These receptors were taken from a woman older than 75 in good health. CDR3s include the opening cysteine and the closing phenylalanine or tryptophan. D genes are given only for firm matches. Expanded clones get a size class; other rows say once, few or many, or leave the size out.

CDR3 DNA: TGTGCCAGCAGCTTCCCTAGCGGGGGACATGAGCAGTTCTTC; CDR3 protein: CASSFPSGGHEQFF; J gene: TRBJ2-1; D gene: TRBD2; V gene: TRBV7-9; clone size: -
CDR3 DNA: TGTGCCATCAGGACCGACAGAACCCCTGACAATGAGCAGTTCTTC; CDR3 protein: CAIRTDRTPDNEQFF; J gene: TRBJ2-1; D gene: -; V gene: TRBV10-3; clone size: many
CDR3 DNA: TGTGCCAGCTCACGACCGAGCGGGGGAGTGGATGAGCAGTTCTTC; CDR3 protein: CASSRPSGGVDEQFF; J gene: TRBJ2-1; D gene: TRBD2; V gene: TRBV18; clone size: -
CDR3 DNA: TGTGCCAGCAGCTTCTATTCGGACAGGACCCAAGAGACCCAGTACTTC; CDR3 protein: CASSFYSDRTQETQYF; J gene: TRBJ2-5; D gene: TRBD1; V gene: TRBV3-1; clone size: many
CDR3 DNA: TGCAGCGTTGAAGACGGCCGCTACTATGGCTACACCTTC; CDR3 protein: CSVEDGRYYGYTF; J gene: TRBJ1-2; D gene: -; V gene: TRBV29-1; clone size: few
CDR3 DNA: TGTGCCAGCAGCCCCTCTGGGTCAGCCAAAAACATTCAGTACTTC; CDR3 protein: CASSPSGSAKNIQYF; J gene: TRBJ2-4; D gene: -; V gene: TRBV7-9; clone size: -
CDR3 DNA: TGTGCCTGGAGTAGACGGGGAACTAATCAGCCCCAGCATTTT; CDR3 protein: CAWSRRGTNQPQHF; J gene: TRBJ1-5; D gene: -; V gene: TRBV30; clone size: -
CDR3 DNA: TGCGCCAGCAGCCAACTGACAGGGAGGGAGACCCAGTACTTC; CDR3 protein: CASSQLTGRETQYF; J gene: TRBJ2-5; D gene: -; V gene: TRBV4-1; clone size: -
CDR3 DNA: TGTGCCAGCGAGGTTGCGGGAGGGTCGACTAGCACAGATACGCAGTATTTT; CDR3 protein: CASEVAGGSTSTDTQYF; J gene: TRBJ2-3; D gene: TRBD2; V gene: TRBV7-9; clone size: -
CDR3 DNA: TGCGCCAGCAGCCCGAAGACAGGGATCGGCAATGAGCAGTTCTTC; CDR3 protein: CASSPKTGIGNEQFF; J gene: TRBJ2-1; D gene: TRBD1; V gene: TRBV5-1; clone size: -
CDR3 DNA: TGCGCCAGCAGCTTTGATTACTACGAGCAGTACTTC; CDR3 protein: CASSFDYYEQYF; J gene: TRBJ2-7; D gene: -; V gene: TRBV5-1; clone size: -
CDR3 DNA: TGTGCCAGCAGCTTCGGAGCCCTAAACAGTGAGCAGTTCTTC; CDR3 protein: CASSFGALNSEQFF; J gene: TRBJ2-1; D gene: -; V gene: TRBV5-6; clone size: -
CDR3 DNA: TGCGCCAGCAGCTTGGCCTCCGGGGAGCTGTTTTTT; CDR3 protein: CASSLASGELFF; J gene: TRBJ2-2; D gene: -; V gene: TRBV5-1; clone size: few
CDR3 DNA: TGTGCCAGCAGACCCGGGGGGACAGATACGCAGTATTTT; CDR3 protein: CASRPGGTDTQYF; J gene: TRBJ2-3; D gene: TRBD2; V gene: TRBV28; clone size: few